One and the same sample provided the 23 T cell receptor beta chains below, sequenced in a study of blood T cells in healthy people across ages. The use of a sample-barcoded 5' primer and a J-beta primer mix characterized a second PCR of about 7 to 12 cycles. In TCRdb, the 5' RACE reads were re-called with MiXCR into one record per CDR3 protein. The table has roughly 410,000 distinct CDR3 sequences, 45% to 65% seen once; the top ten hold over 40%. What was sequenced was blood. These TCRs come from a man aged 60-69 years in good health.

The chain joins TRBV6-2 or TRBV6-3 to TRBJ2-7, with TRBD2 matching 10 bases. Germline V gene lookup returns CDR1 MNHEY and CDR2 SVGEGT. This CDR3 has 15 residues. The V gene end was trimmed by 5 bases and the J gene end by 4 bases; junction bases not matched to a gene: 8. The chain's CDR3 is CASSPLSSGRYEQYF. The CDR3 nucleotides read TGTGCCAGCAGTCCGTTAAGTAGCGGGAGGTACGAGCAGTACTTC.

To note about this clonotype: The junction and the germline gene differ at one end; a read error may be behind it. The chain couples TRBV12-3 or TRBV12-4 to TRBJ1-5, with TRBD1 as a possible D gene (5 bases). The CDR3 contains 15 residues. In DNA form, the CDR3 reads TGTGCCAGCAGTTTGTTGGGGGAAAAGAATCAGCCCCTGCATTTT. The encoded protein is CASSLLGEKNQPLHF.

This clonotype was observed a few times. CDR3 sequence (DNA): TGTGCCAGCAGCTTAGTTGTGCAGCCTGGGGAGACCCAGTACTTC. Translation: CASSLVVQPGETQYF. This chain uses TRBV11-2 with TRBJ2-4, with D unresolved. TRBJ2-5 explains the end of the DNA better; the J call may be wrong. The CDR3 sequence is 15 residues long. Germline V CDR1 and CDR2: SGHAT, FQNNGV.

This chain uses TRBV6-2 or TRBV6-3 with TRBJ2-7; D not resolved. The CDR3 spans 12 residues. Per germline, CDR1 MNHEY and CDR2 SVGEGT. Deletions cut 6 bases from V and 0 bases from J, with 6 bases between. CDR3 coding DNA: TGTGCCAGCAGCGAGTTCTCCTACGAGCAGTACTTC. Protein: CASSEFSYEQYF.

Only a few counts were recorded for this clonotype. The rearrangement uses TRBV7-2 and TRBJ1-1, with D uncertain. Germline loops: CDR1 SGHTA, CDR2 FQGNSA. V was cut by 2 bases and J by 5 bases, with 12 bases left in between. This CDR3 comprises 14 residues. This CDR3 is CASSLMTGETEAFF. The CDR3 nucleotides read TGTGCCAGCAGCTTAATGACGGGAGAGACTGAAGCTTTCTTT.

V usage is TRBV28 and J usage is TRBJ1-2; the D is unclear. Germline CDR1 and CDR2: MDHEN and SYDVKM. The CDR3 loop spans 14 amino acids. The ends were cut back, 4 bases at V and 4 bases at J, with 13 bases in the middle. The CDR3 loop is CASSSDGHLYGYTF. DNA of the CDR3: TGTGCCAGCAGTTCTGACGGCCACCTCTATGGCTACACCTTC.

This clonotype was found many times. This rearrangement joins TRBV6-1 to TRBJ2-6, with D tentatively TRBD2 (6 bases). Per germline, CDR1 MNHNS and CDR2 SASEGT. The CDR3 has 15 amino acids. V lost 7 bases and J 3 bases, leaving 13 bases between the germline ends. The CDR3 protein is CASTPPGVGANVLTF. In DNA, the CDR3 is TGTGCCAGCACGCCGCCGGGAGTTGGGGCCAACGTCCTGACTTTC.

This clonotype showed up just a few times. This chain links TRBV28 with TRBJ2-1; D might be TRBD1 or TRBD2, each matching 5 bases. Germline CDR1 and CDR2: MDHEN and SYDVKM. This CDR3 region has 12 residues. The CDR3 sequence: CAATGTRNEQFF. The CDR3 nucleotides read TGTGCTGCAACCGGGACCAGAAATGAGCAGTTCTTC.

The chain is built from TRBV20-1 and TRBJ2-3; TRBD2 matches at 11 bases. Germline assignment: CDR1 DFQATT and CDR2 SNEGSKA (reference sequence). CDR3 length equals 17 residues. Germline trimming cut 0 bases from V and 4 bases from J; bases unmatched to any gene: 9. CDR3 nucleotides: TGCAGTGCTAGAGACGTACTAGCGGGAGTTAGGGCAGATACGCAGTATTTT. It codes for CSARDVLAGVRADTQYF.

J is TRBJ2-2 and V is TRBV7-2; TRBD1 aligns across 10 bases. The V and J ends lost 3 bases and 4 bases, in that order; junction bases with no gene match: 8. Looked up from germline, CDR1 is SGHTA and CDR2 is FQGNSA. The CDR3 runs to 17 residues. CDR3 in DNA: TGTGCCAGCAGCTTCCGGGGACAGGGGCCTTTCACCGGGGAGCTGTTTTTT. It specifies CASSFRGQGPFTGELFF.

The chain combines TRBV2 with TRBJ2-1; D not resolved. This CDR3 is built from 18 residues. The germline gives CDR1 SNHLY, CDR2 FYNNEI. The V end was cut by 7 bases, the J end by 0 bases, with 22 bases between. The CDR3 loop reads CASTERSAPPSSYNEQFF. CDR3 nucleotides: TGTGCCAGCACCGAAAGATCGGCGCCGCCCAGCTCCTACAATGAGCAGTTCTTC.

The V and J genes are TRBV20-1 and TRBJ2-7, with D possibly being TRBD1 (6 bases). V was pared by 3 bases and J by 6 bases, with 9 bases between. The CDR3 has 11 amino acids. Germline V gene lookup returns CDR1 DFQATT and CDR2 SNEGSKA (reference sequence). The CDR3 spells CSASMDSEQYF. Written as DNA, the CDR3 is TGCAGTGCTAGTATGGACAGCGAGCAGTACTTC.

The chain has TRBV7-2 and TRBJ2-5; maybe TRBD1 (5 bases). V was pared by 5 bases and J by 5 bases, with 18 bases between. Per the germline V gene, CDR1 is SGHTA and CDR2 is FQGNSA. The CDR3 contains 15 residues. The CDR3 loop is CASSAWGGERETQYF. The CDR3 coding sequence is TGTGCCAGCAGCGCTTGGGGCGGCGAAAGGGAGACCCAGTACTTC.

As DNA, the CDR3 is TGTGCCAGCAGCTTAGGGGCCCGGACAGGGGATCAGCCCCAGCATTTT. It codes for CASSLGARTGDQPQHF. This rearrangement joins TRBV11-2 to TRBJ1-5, with 9 nucleotides matching TRBD1. Losses at the gene ends were 1 base for V and 5 bases for J; bases not matched to a gene: 6. The length of the CDR3 is 16 residues. The V gene's germline CDR1 is SGHAT and CDR2 FQNNGV. The entire variable domain, with the rest obtained from reference TRBV11-2 and TRBJ1-5, is as follows: EAGVAQSPRYKIIEKRQSVAFWCNPISGHATLYWYQQILGQGPKLLIQFQNNGVVDDSQLPKDRFSAERLKGVDSTLKIQPAKLEDSAVYLCASSLGARTGDQPQHFGDGTRLSIL.

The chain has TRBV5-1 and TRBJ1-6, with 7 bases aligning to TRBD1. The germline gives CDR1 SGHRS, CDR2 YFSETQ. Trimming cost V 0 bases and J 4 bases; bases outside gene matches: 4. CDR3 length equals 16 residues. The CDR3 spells CASSLGTGDYNSPLHF. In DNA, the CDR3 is TGCGCCAGCAGCTTGGGGACAGGAGATTATAATTCACCCCTCCACTTT.

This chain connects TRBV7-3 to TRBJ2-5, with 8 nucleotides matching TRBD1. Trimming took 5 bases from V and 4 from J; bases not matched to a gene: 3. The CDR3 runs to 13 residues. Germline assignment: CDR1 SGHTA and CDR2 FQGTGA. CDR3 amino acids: CASSVTGGETQYF. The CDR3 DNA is TGTGCCAGCAGCGTCACAGGGGGAGAGACCCAGTACTTC. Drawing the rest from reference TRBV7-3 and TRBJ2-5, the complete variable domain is GAGVSQTPSNKVTEKGKYVELRCDPISGHTALYWYRQSLGQGPEFLIYFQGTGAADDSGLPNDRFFAVRPEGSVSTLKIQRTERGDSAVYLCASSVTGGETQYFGPGTRLLVL.

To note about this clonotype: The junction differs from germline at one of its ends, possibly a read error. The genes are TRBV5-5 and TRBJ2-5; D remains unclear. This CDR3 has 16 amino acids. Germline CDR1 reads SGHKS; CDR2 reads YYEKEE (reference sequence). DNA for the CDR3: TGTGCCGGCAGTTTCTACGGAGAAAGAATCCAAGAGACCCAGTACTTC. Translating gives CAGSFYGERIQETQYF.

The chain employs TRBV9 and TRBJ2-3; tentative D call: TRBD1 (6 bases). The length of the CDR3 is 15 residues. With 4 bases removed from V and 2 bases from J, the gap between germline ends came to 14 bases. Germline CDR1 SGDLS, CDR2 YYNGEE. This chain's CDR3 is CASSPPGQITDTQYF. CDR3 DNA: TGTGCCAGCAGCCCTCCCGGACAGATCACAGATACGCAGTATTTT.

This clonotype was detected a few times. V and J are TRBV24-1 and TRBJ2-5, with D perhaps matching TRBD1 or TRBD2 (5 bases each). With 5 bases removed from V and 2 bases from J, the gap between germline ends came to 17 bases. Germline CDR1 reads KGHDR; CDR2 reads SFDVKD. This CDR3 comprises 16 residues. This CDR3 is CATSATPPGRQETQYF. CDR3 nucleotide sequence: TGTGCCACCAGTGCCACCCCCCCGGGACGACAAGAGACCCAGTACTTC.

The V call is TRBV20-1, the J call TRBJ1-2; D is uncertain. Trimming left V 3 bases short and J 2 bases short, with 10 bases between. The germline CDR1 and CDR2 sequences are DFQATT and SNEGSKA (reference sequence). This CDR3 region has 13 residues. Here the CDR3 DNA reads TGCAGTGCTAGCGAGGGAAAAAACTATGGCTACACCTTC. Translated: CSASEGKNYGYTF.

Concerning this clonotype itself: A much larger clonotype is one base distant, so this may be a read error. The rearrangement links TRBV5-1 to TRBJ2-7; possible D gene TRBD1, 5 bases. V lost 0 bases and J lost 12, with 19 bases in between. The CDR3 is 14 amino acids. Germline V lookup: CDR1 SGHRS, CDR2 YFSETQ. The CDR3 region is CASSLGLRVDIPYF. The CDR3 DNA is TGCGCCAGCAGCTTGGGCCTCAGGGTTGACATTCCGTACTTC.

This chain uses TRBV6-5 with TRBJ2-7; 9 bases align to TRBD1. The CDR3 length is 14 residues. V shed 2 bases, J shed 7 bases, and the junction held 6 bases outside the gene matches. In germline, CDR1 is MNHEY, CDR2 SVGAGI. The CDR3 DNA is TGTGCCAGCAGTTACCGGGACAGGGTCGGGGAGCAGTACTTC. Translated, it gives CASSYRDRVGEQYF.

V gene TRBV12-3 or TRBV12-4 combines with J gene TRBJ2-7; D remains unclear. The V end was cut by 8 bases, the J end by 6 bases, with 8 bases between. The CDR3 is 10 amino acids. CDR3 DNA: TGTGCCAGCGCGCTGAGCGAGCAGTACTTC. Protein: CASALSEQYF.